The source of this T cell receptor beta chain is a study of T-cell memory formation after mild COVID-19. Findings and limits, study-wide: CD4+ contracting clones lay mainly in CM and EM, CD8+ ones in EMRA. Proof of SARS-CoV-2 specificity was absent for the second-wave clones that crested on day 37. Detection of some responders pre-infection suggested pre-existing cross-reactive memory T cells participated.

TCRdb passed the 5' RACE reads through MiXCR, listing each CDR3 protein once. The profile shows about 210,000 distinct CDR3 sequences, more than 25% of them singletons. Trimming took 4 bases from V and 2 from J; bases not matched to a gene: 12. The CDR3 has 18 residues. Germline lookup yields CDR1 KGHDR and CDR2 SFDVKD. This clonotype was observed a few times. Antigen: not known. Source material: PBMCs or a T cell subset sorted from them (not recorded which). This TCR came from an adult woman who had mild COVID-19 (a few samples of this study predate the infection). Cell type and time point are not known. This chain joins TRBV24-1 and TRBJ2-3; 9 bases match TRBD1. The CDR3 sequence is CATSDLRTGVASTDTQYF. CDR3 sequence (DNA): TGTGCCACCAGTGACCTTAGGACAGGGGTCGCCTCCACAGATACGCAGTATTTT.